The TCR beta chain described here comes from a study of CD8 T cells in ankylosing spondylitis. Study observations and caveats: A motif of eight highly homologous TCR beta variants was seen as apparently characteristic of ankylosing spondylitis blood. Disease-linked clones reportedly showed significant enrichment in matched ankylosing spondylitis synovial fluid.

For TCR beta, libraries came from quantitative 5'-RACE with molecular barcodes. TCRdb recomputed calls from the 5' RACE reads with MiXCR, one row per CDR3 protein. The sample has 150,000 to 200,000 distinct CDR3 sequences, around a tenth seen once; the top ten hold almost 30%. Many counts were recorded for this clonotype. Its antigen remains unidentified. The V gene lost 0 bases and the J gene lost 0 bases, with 8 bases spanning the gap. The CDR3 loop spans 14 amino acids. Germline-derived CDR1 and CDR2 are DFQATT and SNEGSKA (reference sequence). The sample was blood, either unsorted or a sorted T cell fraction (not recorded which). The clonotype originates from a male donor with ankylosing spondylitis or in good health (not recorded which). The gene calls are TRBV20-1 and TRBJ2-5; the D gene is possibly TRBD2 (5 bases). In nucleotides, the CDR3 is TGCAGTGCTAGAGATTATAGCGACCAAGAGACCCAGTACTTC. It encodes CSARDYSDQETQYF.